The clone carrying this T cell receptor (beta chain) was recorded once. Its antigen is still unknown. The sample comes from a study of OX40 agonist ivuxolimab in advanced cancers. On the study more broadly: The treatment was a fully human IgG2 OX40 agonist, ivuxolimab. Regarding the study as a whole: Dosing at 0.1 to 3.0 mg/kg was accompanied by clonal expansion of CD4+ and CD8+ blood T cells by week 6. Averaging showed that CD8+ T cells had more expanded clones than CD4+ did. Among the nonresponders, some also had low normalized T-cell clonal expansion.

This CDR3 spans 14 amino acids. V was cut by 0 bases and J by 10 bases, with 15 bases left in between. Germline V lookup: CDR1 MGHRA, CDR2 YSYEKL. Only in-frame clones appear in the TCRdb table, and some are missing; sequencing was by immunoSEQ multiplex PCR. Of tens of thousands of clones listed, 89% were seen once; the top ten hold approximately 10%. The rearrangement links TRBV4-1 to TRBJ1-1, with a tentative D call TRBD1 (5 bases). The sequencing used CD4+ or CD8+ T cells sorted from blood, collected in a trial of the OX40 agonist ivuxolimab. The origin of this receptor is an adult with an advanced solid tumor such as melanoma, head and neck, liver or kidney cancer. CDR3 nucleotide sequence: TGCGCCAGCAGCCAAGATGGGGGACCGTTGATAGCTTTCTTT. It translates to CASSQDGGPLIAFF.